Listed below are T cell receptor beta chains from one sample, sequenced in a study of blood T cell repertoires in COVID-19. TCRdb keeps only in-frame clones here, not all; method: immunoSEQ multiplex PCR. The sample shows over 75,000 clones, approximately 79% of them seen only once. The source material was peripheral blood. These receptors originate from a man in his sixties or seventies with acute or convalescent COVID-19. Both conserved end residues are part of each CDR3. Fields, in order: J gene, V gene, clone size, D gene, CDR3 DNA, CDR3 protein. The D gene is left open where the match is weak. Clone size appears in some rows only: once, few, many, or a class for an expanded clone.

TRBJ2-3 TRBV7-9 - - TGTGCCAGCAGTCGTCTATTAGCGGCGCTTACAGATACGCAGTATTTT CASSRLLAALTDTQYF
TRBJ1-4 TRBV5-1 - - TGCGCCAGCAGCTTTTCGAGCGAAGGAGGCGAAAAACTGTTTTTT CASSFSSEGGEKLFF
TRBJ1-4 TRBV4-1 - - TGCGCCAGCAGCCAAGATAACAGGGAACGTGAAAAACTGTTTTTT CASSQDNREREKLFF
TRBJ2-5 TRBV7-2 - TRBD2 TGTGCCAGCAGCTTACTAGCGGGGTCACAAGAGACCCAGTACTTC CASSLLAGSQETQYF
TRBJ2-7 TRBV10-3 - - TGTGCCAGTGACAACTCCTACGAGCAGTACTTC CASDNSYEQYF
TRBJ1-6 TRBV7-6 few - TGTGCCAGCAGCTCGACTCTCGTCCCTAATTCACCCCTCCACTTT CASSSTLVPNSPLHF
TRBJ2-3 TRBV9 - - TGTGCCAGCAGCGTAGACAGATCTAGCACAGATACGCAGTATTTT CASSVDRSSTDTQYF
TRBJ2-7 TRBV4-1 few - TGCGCCAGCAGCCCACGGGTTGGGCAGGGGATAACTGACGAGCAGTACTTC CASSPRVGQGITDEQYF
TRBJ1-2 TRBV20-1 - - TGCAGAGCCGACGGGAACTATGGCTACACCTTC CRADGNYGYTF
TRBJ2-3 TRBV6-5 - - TGTGCCAGCAGAAGGGACATTAGCACAGATACGCAGTATTTT CASRRDISTDTQYF
TRBJ2-5 TRBV5-1 once - TGCGCCAGCAGCTTGGTAGACACCCAAGAGACCCAGTACTTC CASSLVDTQETQYF
TRBJ2-3 TRBV5-5 - TRBD2 TGTGCCAGCAGCTTAGGCAGCGGGGGGCTCACAGATACGCAGTATTTT CASSLGSGGLTDTQYF
TRBJ1-4 TRBV7-8 - TRBD1 TGTGCCAGCAGCTTAGGGGACAGGGAGGGGGAACTGTTTTTT CASSLGDREGELFF
TRBJ2-7 TRBV5-1 few TRBD1 TGCGCCAGCAGCCTAGGGACAGGACAGAGCTCCTACGAGCAGTACTTC CASSLGTGQSSYEQYF
TRBJ1-3 TRBV10-1 - - TGCGCCAGCAGTGAATGGCAGGGGCCTGGAAACACCATATATTTT CASSEWQGPGNTIYF
TRBJ2-1 TRBV5-8 - - TGTGCCAGCAGCTTGGCGCAGGGGCTCTACAATGAGCAGTTCTTC CASSLAQGLYNEQFF
TRBJ1-6 TRBV5-6 - TRBD1 TGTGCCAGCAGCTTGAACCGACAGGGGGCGAGATATAATTCACCCCTCCACTTT CASSLNRQGARYNSPLHF
TRBJ2-3 TRBV5-1 - - TGCGCCAGCAGCTTAGGACAGATCACAGATACGCAGTATTTT CASSLGQITDTQYF
TRBJ2-3 TRBV15 once - TGTGCCACCAGCAGAGGGGGCAGCTCACTGGGAGATACGCAGTATTTT CATSRGGSSLGDTQYF
TRBJ1-2 TRBV3-1/TRBV3-2 - - TGTGCCAGCAGCCAAGATCGCGGCCGGGGAATCTATGGCTACACCTTC CASSQDRGRGIYGYTF
TRBJ2-5 TRBV2 - TRBD1 TGTGCCAGCAGTGCCCCTTTGGGACAGGGATTGAATACTTGGGAGACCCAGTACTTC CASSAPLGQGLNTWETQYF
TRBJ2-5 TRBV6-4 - - TGTGCCAACAGTGACTCGAGCGAGACCCAGTACTTC CANSDSSETQYF
TRBJ1-5 TRBV2 few - TGTGCCAGCAGTATACAACCGGACAGAAACAATCAGCCCCAGCATTTT CASSIQPDRNNQPQHF
TRBJ2-1 TRBV7-9 - - TGTGCCAGCAGTTTGGACAATACTCTGTTCTTC CASSLDNTLFF